Following are 15 T cell receptor beta chains from one sample sequenced in a study of blood T cell repertoires in COVID-19. Clones were sequenced by immunoSEQ multiplex PCR, and TCRdb holds only the in-frame ones, with some missing. The sample shows fewer than 250,000 clones, roughly nine tenths of them seen only once. Sequencing input: peripheral blood. These receptors were collected from a man between 65 and 85 years old with acute or convalescent COVID-19.

This clone was picked up a small number of times. The chain joins TRBV9 to TRBJ2-1; 9 nucleotides align to TRBD1. Germline V gene sequence: CDR1 SGDLS, CDR2 YYNGEE. The CDR3 extends over 15 amino acids. The V and J ends lost 4 bases and 7 bases, in that order; junction bases with no gene match: 9. DNA for the CDR3: TGTGCCAGCAGCCCACTAGACAGGGGGAGAAATGAGCAGTTCTTC. Its protein is CASSPLDRGRNEQFF.

This clone was seen more than once but under ten times. The chain is built from TRBV3-1 (or the pseudogene TRBV3-2) and TRBJ2-3; TRBD2 matches at 9 bases. Losses at the gene ends were 1 base for V and 4 bases for J; bases not matched to a gene: 15. CDR3 length: 19 residues. CDR1 LGHDT and CDR2 YNNKEL come from the germline V gene (reference sequence). CDR3 in DNA: TGTGCCAGCAGCCAAGGGACTAGCGCCACCCCAGGGGACCCAGATACGCAGTATTTT. Translating it yields CASSQGTSATPGDPDTQYF.

The chain carries TRBV6-5 and TRBJ1-1; 7 nucleotides agree with TRBD1. The CDR3 sequence is 15 residues long. V lost 5 bases and J lost 0; bases outside the gene matches: 6. Germline-derived CDR1 and CDR2 are MNHEY and SVGAGI. This chain's CDR3 is CASSHSGGMNTEAFF. The CDR3 bases are TGTGCCAGCAGTCATTCAGGGGGGATGAACACTGAAGCTTTCTTT.

The chain couples TRBV28 to TRBJ2-2, with a tentative D call TRBD1 (6 bases). The CDR3 is 16 amino acids. V lost 7 bases and J lost 1, with 16 bases in between. The germline V gene has CDR1 MDHEN and CDR2 SYDVKM. CDR3 DNA sequence: TGTGCCAGCAAGGCCCCTGGACAGATGAACACCGGGGAGCTGTTTTTT. Translation gives CASKAPGQMNTGELFF.

The chain couples TRBV6-6 to TRBJ2-1; 8 bases agree with TRBD2. The V and J ends lost 5 bases and 0 bases, in that order; junction bases with no gene match: 6. The CDR3 loop spans 16 amino acids. CDR1 and CDR2 from the germline V gene are MNHNY and SVGAGI (reference sequence). The CDR3 sequence is CASSPIAGRSYNEQFF. The CDR3 DNA sequence: TGTGCCAGCAGTCCGATAGCGGGACGCTCCTACAATGAGCAGTTCTTC.

This chain joins TRBV5-8 and TRBJ1-6; 7 bases agree with TRBD1. The trim removed 2 bases at V and 7 bases at J, leaving 6 bases unmatched. Per the germline V gene, CDR1 is SGHTS and CDR2 is YDEGEE. The CDR3 totals 15 residues. In DNA, the CDR3 is TGTGCCAGCAGCTTATTGGGGACAGTAAATTCACCCCTCCACTTT. It is translated as CASSLLGTVNSPLHF.

This clone was recorded once. The chain employs TRBV6-5 and TRBJ2-5; D possibly corresponds to TRBD2 (5 bases). There are 14 residues in the CDR3. Per the germline V gene, CDR1 is MNHEY and CDR2 is SVGAGI. V was cut by 0 bases and J by 11 bases, with 16 bases left in between. The CDR3 DNA reads as TGTGCCAGCAGTTACTCGGGGAGTCAGAAACGACAGTACTTC. Amino acids: CASSYSGSQKRQYF.

The chain is built from TRBV20-1 and TRBJ2-3; no clear D. The CDR3 consists of 11 residues. Trimming stripped 6 bases from V and 2 bases from J, with 6 bases between. Germline CDR1 reads DFQATT; CDR2 reads SNEGSKA (reference sequence). The chain's CDR3 is CSAVYTDTQYF. CDR3 bases: TGCAGTGCCGTCTACACAGATACGCAGTATTTT.

The CDR3 protein is CASSLGGAGEQYF. CDR3 bases: TGTGCCAGCAGCTTGGGCGGGGCCGGCGAGCAGTACTTC. The rearrangement joins TRBV7-2 to TRBJ2-7, with D possibly being TRBD2 (6 bases). Between the trimmed V and J ends, which lost 3 bases and 6 bases, there was a span of 12 bases. Germline V gene lookup returns CDR1 SGHTA and CDR2 FQGNSA. The length of the CDR3 is 13 residues.

V and J are TRBV5-1 and TRBJ2-3; 8 bases match TRBD2. Germline values: CDR1 SGHRS, CDR2 YFSETQ. The CDR3 totals 15 residues. With 1 base clipped from V and 0 bases from J, the junction kept 1 base outside the gene matches. CDR3 in amino acids: CASSLREGSTDTQYF. CDR3 nucleotide sequence: TGCGCCAGCAGCTTGCGGGAGGGGAGCACAGATACGCAGTATTTT.

The V call is TRBV28, the J call TRBJ2-3; 9 nucleotides line up with TRBD2. In germline, CDR1 is MDHEN, CDR2 SYDVKM. Germline trimming cut 6 bases from V and 3 bases from J; bases unmatched to any gene: 10. CDR3 length: 16 amino acids. DNA for the CDR3: TGTGCCAGCAGCCGGTTAGCGGGAGCTACTACAGATACGCAGTATTTT. Translating it yields CASSRLAGATTDTQYF.

The chain has TRBV3-1 (or the pseudogene TRBV3-2) and TRBJ2-1, with a possible D match to TRBD2 (6 bases). This CDR3 has 12 amino acids. The germline V gene encodes CDR1 LGHDT and CDR2 YNNKEL (reference sequence). The ends were cut back, 6 bases at V and 12 bases at J, with 15 bases in the middle. The CDR3 sequence is CASRSSADLQFF. The CDR3, as DNA: TGTGCCAGCAGATCTAGCGCGGATTTGCAGTTCTTC.

This clone was observed a single time. The chain is built from TRBV14 and TRBJ2-3, with 7 bases matching TRBD2. V lost 0 bases to trimming and J lost 3 bases; unmatched junction nucleotides: 6. Germline V CDR1 and CDR2: SGHDN, FVKESK. The CDR3 spans 16 residues. The CDR3: CASSQDWLAATDTQYF. The CDR3 bases are TGTGCCAGCAGCCAAGATTGGCTAGCGGCGACAGATACGCAGTATTTT. Complete variable domain (other parts from reference TRBV14 and TRBJ2-3): EAGVTQFPSHSVIEKGQTVTLRCDPISGHDNLYWYRRVMGKEIKFLLHFVKESKQDESGMPNNRFLAERTGGTYSTLKVQPAELEDSGVYFCASSQDWLAATDTQYFGPGTRLTVL.

The J gene is TRBJ2-2, the V gene TRBV7-2; D remains ambiguous. CDR3 length equals 13 residues. V lost 8 bases, J lost 2 bases, and 9 bases lay in between. Germline assignment: CDR1 SGHTA and CDR2 FQGNSA. The CDR3 nucleotides read TGTGCCAGCCGAACTACTAACACCGGGGAGCTGTTTTTT. Translation: CASRTTNTGELFF.

This CDR3 is CASDSFPSTRQYF. In nucleotides, the CDR3 is TGTGCCAGTGACAGTTTTCCCTCTACGAGGCAGTACTTC. The rearrangement joins TRBV28 to TRBJ2-7, with D perhaps matching TRBD1 (5 bases). V gave up 9 bases and J gave up 9 bases, with 21 bases separating them. Per the germline V gene, CDR1 is MDHEN and CDR2 is SYDVKM. This CDR3 comprises 13 residues.